This TCR beta chain was sequenced in a study of T-cell reconstitution after alpha-beta-depleted transplantation in children. This sample's TCRbeta library carried unique molecular identifier barcodes. TCRdb reanalysed the PCR reads using MiXCR and keeps one entry per CDR3 protein. The sample gives approximately 91,000 distinct CDR3 sequences, approximately 8.4% of which show up once; roughly 7% is in the top ten. CDR1 is MDHEN and CDR2 is SYDVKM in the germline V gene. This CDR3 is built from 13 residues. The V end lost 9 bases, the J end lost 2 bases, and 11 bases lay between the germline ends. This clonotype was recorded at least ten times.

V usage is TRBV28 and J usage is TRBJ1-5; possibly TRBD1 for D (6 bases). The sequence came from a human donor who donated a stem cell graft to a child with congenital amegakaryocytic thrombocytopenia. The sequenced sample was PBMCs from the stem cell graft donor, obtained from the stem cell graft. DNA of the CDR3: TGTGCCAGTACAGGGAGGGGCAATCAGCCCCAGCATTTT. Encoded protein: CASTGRGNQPQHF.